The T cell receptor (beta chain) described here comes from a study of CD8 T cells in Susac syndrome. RNA in amounts of about 0.5 to 1 ug was reverse transcribed with random hexamers. TCRdb reanalysed the immunoSEQ multiplex PCR reads using MiXCR and keeps one entry per CDR3 protein. The data show 150,000 to 200,000 distinct CDR3 sequences, approximately 95% seen once. This CDR3 region has 17 residues. Germline loops: CDR1 DFQATT, CDR2 SNEGSKA (reference sequence). Trimming removed 0 bases from V and 10 bases from J; junction bases left unmatched: 19. Specimen: CD4+ T cells from PBMCs. The sequence was obtained from a human donor with multiple sclerosis. The V and J genes are TRBV20-1 and TRBJ2-3, with TRBD2 matching over 7 bases. The CDR3 is CSARDFGPAGAVHPQYF. The CDR3 DNA is TGCAGTGCTAGAGATTTTGGTCCGGCGGGAGCAGTCCACCCGCAGTATTTT.